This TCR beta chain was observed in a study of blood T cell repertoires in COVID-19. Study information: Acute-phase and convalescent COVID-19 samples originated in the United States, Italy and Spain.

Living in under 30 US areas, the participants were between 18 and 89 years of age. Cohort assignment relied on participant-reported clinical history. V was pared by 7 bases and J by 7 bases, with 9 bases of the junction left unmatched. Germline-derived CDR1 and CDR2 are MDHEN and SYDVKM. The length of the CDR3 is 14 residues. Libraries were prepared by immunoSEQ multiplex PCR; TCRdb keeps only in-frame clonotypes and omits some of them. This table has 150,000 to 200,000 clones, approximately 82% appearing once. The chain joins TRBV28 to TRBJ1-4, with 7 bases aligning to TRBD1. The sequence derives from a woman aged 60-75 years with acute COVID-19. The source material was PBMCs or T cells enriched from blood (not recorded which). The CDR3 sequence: CASIGGGGGEKLFF. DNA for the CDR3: TGTGCCAGCATCGGAGGGGGCGGCGGTGAAAAACTGTTTTTT.